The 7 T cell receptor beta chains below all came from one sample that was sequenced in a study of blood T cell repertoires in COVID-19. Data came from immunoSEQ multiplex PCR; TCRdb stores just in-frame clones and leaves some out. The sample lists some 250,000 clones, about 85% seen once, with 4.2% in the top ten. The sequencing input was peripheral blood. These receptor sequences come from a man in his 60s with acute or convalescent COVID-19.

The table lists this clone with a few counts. CDR3 residues: CASSPTGTGLATGELFF. In nucleotides, the CDR3 is TGTGCCAGCAGCCCCACCGGGACAGGCCTCGCTACCGGGGAGCTGTTTTTT. This chain joins TRBV11-3 and TRBJ2-2; 8 bases agree with TRBD1. After removal of 5 bases from V and 5 bases from J, the junction contained 13 bases not matched to a gene. CDR3 length equals 17 residues. The germline CDR1 and CDR2 sequences are SGHNT and YENEEA.

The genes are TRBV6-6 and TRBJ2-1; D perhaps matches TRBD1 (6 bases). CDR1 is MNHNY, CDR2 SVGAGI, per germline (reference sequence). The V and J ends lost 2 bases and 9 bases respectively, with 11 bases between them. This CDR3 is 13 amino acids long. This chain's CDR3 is CASSYEDRIEQFF. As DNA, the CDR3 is TGTGCCAGCAGTTACGAAGACAGGATTGAGCAGTTCTTC.

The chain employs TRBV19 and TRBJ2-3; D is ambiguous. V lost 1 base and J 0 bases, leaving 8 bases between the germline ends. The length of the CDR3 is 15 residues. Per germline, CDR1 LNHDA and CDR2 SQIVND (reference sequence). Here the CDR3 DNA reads TGTGCCAGTAGTATAGTGTCCTTTAGCACAGATACGCAGTATTTT. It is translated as CASSIVSFSTDTQYF.

CDR3 DNA sequence: TGTGCCAGCAGTTTTGGGGCAGGCTACGAGCAGTACTTC. This gives the protein CASSFGAGYEQYF. This chain joins TRBV27 and TRBJ2-7, with TRBD1 as a possible D gene (5 bases). CDR3 length: 13 amino acids. Trimming shortened V by 3 bases and J by 3 bases, and 9 bases separated the two germline ends. Germline assignment: CDR1 MNHEY and CDR2 SMNVEV (reference sequence).

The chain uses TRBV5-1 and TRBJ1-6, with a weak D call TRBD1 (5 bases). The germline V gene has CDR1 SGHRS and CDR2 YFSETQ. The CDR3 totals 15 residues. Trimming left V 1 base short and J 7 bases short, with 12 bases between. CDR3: CASSLWSGPNSPLHF. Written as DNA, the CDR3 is TGCGCCAGCAGCTTGTGGTCAGGGCCCAATTCACCCCTCCACTTT.

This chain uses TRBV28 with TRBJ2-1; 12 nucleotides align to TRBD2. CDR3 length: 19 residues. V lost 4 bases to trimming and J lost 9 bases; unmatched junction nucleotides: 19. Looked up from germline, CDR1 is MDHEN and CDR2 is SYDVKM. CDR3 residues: CASSSYRGSRMTSGSEQFF. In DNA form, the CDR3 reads TGTGCCAGCAGTTCTTACAGGGGGTCAAGGATGACTAGCGGGAGTGAGCAGTTCTTC.

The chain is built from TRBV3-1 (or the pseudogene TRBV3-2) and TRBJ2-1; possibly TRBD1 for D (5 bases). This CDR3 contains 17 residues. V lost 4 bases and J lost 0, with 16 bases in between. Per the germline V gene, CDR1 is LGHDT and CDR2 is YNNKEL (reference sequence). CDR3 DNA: TGTGCCAGCAGCCCTCGGGTAGGCGACAGCTCCTACAATGAGCAGTTCTTC. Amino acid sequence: CASSPRVGDSSYNEQFF.